Sequencing of this T cell receptor beta chain was carried out in a study of blood T cells in healthy people across ages. Overall study results and limits: With age, beta diversity per million T cells declined roughly linearly, significantly by about 37. Naive T cell percentage by flow cytometry tracked strongly with beta diversity.

A remark on this clonotype: Its antigen remains unidentified.

The use of a sample-barcoded 5' primer and a J-beta primer mix characterized a second PCR of roughly 7 to 11 cycles. Each sample provided no less than 2.5 million CDR3-containing paired-end reads. TCRdb re-called the 5' RACE reads with MiXCR, one entry per CDR3 protein. The sample includes over 1,500,000 distinct CDR3 sequences, roughly two fifths of them seen just once. This receptor was taken from a human donor in good health. Material for sequencing was blood.

This CDR3 is CASSLDIRGTYEQYF. DNA of the CDR3: TGTGCCAGCAGCTTAGATATCAGGGGGACCTACGAGCAGTACTTC. The chain is built from TRBV7-2 and TRBJ2-7; TRBD1 agrees at 7 bases. CDR1 and CDR2 from the germline V gene are SGHTA and FQGNSA. The CDR3 runs 15 residues. The ends lost 1 base at V and 2 bases at J; junction bases unmatched: 5.